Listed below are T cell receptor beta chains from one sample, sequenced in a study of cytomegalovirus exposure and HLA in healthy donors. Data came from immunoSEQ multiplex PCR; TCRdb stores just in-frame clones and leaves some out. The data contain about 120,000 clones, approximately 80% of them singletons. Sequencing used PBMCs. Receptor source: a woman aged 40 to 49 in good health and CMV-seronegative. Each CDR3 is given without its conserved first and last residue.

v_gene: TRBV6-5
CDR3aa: ASSNGQINQPQH

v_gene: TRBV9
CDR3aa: ASSPGAFMNTEAF

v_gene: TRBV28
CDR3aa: ASSFVRVDQPQH

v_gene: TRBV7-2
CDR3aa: ASSLARESGATQY

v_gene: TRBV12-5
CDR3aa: ASGFDTGELF

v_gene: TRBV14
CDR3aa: ASSHGTGGF

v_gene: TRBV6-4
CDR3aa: ASSDSLAVLETQY

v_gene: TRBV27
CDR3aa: ASSFVAGTYEQY

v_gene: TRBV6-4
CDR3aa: ASSDSGGSGANVLT

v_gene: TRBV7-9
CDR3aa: SSSRLSGYT

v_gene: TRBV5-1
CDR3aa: ASSQGLARDEQY

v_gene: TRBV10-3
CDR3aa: AISEWSGRGGTQY

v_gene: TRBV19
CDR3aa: ASSAGQLNTEAF

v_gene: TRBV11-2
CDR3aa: ASNSGINSGANVLT

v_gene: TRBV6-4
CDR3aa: ASSDGTSGTDTQY

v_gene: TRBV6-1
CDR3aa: ASSASGGRGRPY

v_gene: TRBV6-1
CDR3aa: ASSRTGMNTEAF

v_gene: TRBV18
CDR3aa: ASSPEILTDQETQY

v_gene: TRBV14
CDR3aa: ASSHGTAHNSPLH

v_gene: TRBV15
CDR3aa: ATSRERPTHANYGYT

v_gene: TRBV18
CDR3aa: ASSTRAGNNEQF

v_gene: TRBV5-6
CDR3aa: ASILGGTGNTIY

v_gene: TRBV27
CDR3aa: ASSLSVGPYEQY

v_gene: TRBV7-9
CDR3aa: ASSQNQGVGATEAF

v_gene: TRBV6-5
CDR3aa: ASSPGPGYGYT

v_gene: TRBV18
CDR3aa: ASSPNRQGAGHTEAF

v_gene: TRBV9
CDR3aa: ASSDLAGGNEQF

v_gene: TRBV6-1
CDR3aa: ASSDTRLAVTQETQY

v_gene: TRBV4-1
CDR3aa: ASSYRGPAYEQY

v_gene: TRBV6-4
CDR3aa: ASSALAGGFDTQY

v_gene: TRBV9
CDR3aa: ASTKGGGSGTEAF

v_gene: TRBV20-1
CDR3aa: SARDGYEQY

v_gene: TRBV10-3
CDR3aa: AIRSGQSSYEQY

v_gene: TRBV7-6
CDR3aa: ASSPTASGSEQF

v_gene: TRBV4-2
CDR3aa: ASSQEGQGRAGQF

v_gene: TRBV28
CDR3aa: ASSLSTAGGYEQY

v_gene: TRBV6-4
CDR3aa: ASKFEQYTGELF

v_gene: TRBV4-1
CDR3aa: ASSQDLRAGGMNTEAF

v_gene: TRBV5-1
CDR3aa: ASSPKVAGTGKFWNTEAF

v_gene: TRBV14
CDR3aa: ASSPQGAGMYEQY

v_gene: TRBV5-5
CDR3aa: ASSEGGTGGQPQH

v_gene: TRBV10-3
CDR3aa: AISESTGEDQPQH

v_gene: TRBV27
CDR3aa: ASSLGREQPQH

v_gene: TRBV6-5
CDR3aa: ASSASGRRGDTQY

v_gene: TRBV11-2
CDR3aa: ASSPTSGIGTGELF

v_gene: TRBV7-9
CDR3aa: ASSLSPGEDQPQH

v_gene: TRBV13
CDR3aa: ASSSTGIMNTEAF

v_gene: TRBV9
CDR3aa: ASSVGAAFNTGELF